The source of this T cell receptor (beta chain) is a study of T-cell memory formation after mild COVID-19. Using its own MiXCR run on the 5' RACE reads, TCRdb lists one record per CDR3 protein. The data contain 200,000 to 250,000 distinct CDR3 sequences, 27% of them seen just once; the ten biggest clones take up over 10%. With respect to this clonotype: The antigen is not known.

Study-level findings and limits: CM and EM subsets held most contracting CD4+ clones; EMRA held CD8+ ones. The pre-infection memory compartment contained some responding clones, suggesting cross-reactive memory joined.

The CDR3 sequence is 15 residues long. The V and J ends lost 0 bases and 4 bases respectively, with 12 bases between them. CDR1 LGHNA and CDR2 YSLEER come from the germline V gene. The sequence was collected from an adult woman who had mild COVID-19 (a few samples of this study predate the infection). Cell type and time point are not known. This chain joins TRBV4-3 and TRBJ1-1, with TRBD1 as a possible D gene (6 bases). Sequenced material: PBMCs or a T cell subset sorted from them (not recorded which). The CDR3 sequence is CASSQERGGTTEAFF. CDR3 nucleotide sequence: TGCGCCAGCAGCCAAGAGAGGGGGGGGACCACTGAAGCTTTCTTT.